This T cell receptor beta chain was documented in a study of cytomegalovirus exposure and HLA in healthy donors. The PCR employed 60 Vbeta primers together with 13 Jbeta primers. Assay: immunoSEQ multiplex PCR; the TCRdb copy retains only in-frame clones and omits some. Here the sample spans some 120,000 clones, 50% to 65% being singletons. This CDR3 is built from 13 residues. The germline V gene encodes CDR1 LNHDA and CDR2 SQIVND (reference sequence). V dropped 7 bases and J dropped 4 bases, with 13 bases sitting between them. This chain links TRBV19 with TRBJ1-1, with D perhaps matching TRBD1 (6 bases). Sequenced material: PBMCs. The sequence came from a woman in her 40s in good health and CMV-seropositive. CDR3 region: CASTTGGGTEAFF. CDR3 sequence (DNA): TGTGCCAGTACGACGGGAGGGGGCACTGAAGCTTTCTTT.